This T cell receptor (beta chain) was found in a study of cytomegalovirus exposure and HLA in healthy donors. The study's findings and limits: Highest at DRB1 and lowest at HLA-C, TCR association rates differed among HLA loci in a later analysis.

Regarding this clone: What it binds is not known.

PCR involved 60 Vbeta and 13 Jbeta primers. Generated by immunoSEQ multiplex PCR, the TCRdb table keeps only in-frame clones and is missing some. Of 110,000 to 150,000 clones in the sample, approximately 80% are singletons; the top ten hold around 4.4%. This CDR3 is 13 amino acids long. Per germline, CDR1 MNHEY and CDR2 SVGAGI. V lost 11 bases and J lost 0, with 11 bases in between. The study sampled nominally healthy donors, though unrecorded immune exposures were likely. The clonotype originates from a man between 35 and 55 years old in good health and CMV-seronegative. This chain uses TRBV6-5 with TRBJ1-5, with D maybe TRBD1 (5 bases). Sequenced: PBMCs. CDR3 in amino acids: CASRGVSNQPQHF. CDR3 nucleotide sequence: TGTGCCTCGCGGGGGGTTAGCAATCAGCCCCAGCATTTT.